Sequencing of this T cell receptor beta chain was carried out in a study of blood T cell repertoires in COVID-19. Study-wide background: Sample material is recorded as cDNA or gDNA derived from T cells, B-cell-depleted T cells, or PBMCs.

Adults between roughly 18 and 95 years of age took part from some 25 US areas. Cohort 3 donors were reported recovered after two negative PCRs, clearance, or symptom resolution. TCRdb keeps only in-frame clones here, not all; method: immunoSEQ multiplex PCR. Found here are about 150,000 clones, more than 85% of them singletons; the top ten hold roughly 7.3%. The CDR3 consists of 14 residues. The germline V gene encodes CDR1 SNHLY and CDR2 FYNNEI. The ends were cut back, 4 bases at V and 12 bases at J, with 19 bases in the middle. The TCR sequence derives from a woman aged 45-65 years who had recovered from COVID-19. The sequenced sample was PBMCs or T cells enriched from blood (not recorded which). V usage is TRBV2 and J usage is TRBJ2-1, with D possibly matching TRBD2 (6 bases). The CDR3 DNA follows: TGTGCCAGCAGTGGGGACTCGAGGTCCCTGGGGCAGTTCTTC. Amino acid sequence: CASSGDSRSLGQFF.